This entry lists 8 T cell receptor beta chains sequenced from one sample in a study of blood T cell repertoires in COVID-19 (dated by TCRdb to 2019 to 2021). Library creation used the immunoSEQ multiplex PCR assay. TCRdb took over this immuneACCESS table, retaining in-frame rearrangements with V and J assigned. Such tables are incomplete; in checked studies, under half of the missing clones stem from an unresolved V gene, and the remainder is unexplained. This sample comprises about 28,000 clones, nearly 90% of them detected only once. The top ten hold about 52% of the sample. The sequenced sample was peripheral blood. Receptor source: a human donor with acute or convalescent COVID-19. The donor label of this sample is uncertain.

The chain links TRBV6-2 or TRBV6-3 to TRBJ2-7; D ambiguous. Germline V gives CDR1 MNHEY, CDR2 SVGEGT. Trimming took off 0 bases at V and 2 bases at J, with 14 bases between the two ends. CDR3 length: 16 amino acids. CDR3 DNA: TGTGCCAGCAGTTACTCGATGCCGACTCCTACCTACGAGCAGTACTTC. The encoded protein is CASSYSMPTPTYEQYF.

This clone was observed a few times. The chain's CDR3 is CASRRTGNTEAFF. The CDR3 DNA is TGTGCCAGCAGACGGACAGGGAACACTGAAGCTTTCTTT. The rearrangement joins TRBV5-4 to TRBJ1-1; 7 bases are a match to TRBD1. The CDR3 runs to 13 residues. With 5 bases clipped from V and 1 base from J, the junction kept 2 bases outside the gene matches. Looked up from germline, CDR1 is SGHNT and CDR2 is YYREEE (reference sequence).

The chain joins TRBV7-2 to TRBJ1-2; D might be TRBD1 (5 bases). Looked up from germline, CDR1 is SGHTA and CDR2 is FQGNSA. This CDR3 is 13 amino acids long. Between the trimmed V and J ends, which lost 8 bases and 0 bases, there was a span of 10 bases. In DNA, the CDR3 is TGTGCCAGCCGAGGCAGGGCTAACTATGGCTACACCTTC. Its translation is CASRGRANYGYTF.

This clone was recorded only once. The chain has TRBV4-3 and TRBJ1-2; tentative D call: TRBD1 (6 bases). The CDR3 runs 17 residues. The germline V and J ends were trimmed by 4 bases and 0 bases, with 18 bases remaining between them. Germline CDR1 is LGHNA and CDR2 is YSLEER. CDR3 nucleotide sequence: TGCGCCAGCAGCCCTTCCGGGGGGGCGGAGTCTAACTATGGCTACACCTTC. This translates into CASSPSGGAESNYGYTF.

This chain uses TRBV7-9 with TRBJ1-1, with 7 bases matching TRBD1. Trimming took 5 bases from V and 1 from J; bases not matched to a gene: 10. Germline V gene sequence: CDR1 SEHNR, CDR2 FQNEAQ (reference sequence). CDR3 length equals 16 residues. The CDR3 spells CASSPPGQLRNTEAFF. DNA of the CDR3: TGTGCCAGCAGCCCGCCGGGACAGTTGAGGAACACTGAAGCTTTCTTT.

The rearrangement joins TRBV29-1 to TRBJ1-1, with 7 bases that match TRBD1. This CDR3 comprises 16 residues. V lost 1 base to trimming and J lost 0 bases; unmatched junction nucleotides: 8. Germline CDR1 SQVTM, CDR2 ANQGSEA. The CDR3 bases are TGCAGCGTTGAAGTCCCGGGACAGTTGCTGAACACTGAAGCTTTCTTT. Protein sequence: CSVEVPGQLLNTEAFF.

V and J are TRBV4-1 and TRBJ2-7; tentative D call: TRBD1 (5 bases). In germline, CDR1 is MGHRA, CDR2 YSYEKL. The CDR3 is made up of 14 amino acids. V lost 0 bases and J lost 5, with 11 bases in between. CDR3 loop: CASSQDRGRNEQYF. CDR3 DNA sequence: TGCGCCAGCAGCCAAGATAGGGGCAGAAACGAGCAGTACTTC.

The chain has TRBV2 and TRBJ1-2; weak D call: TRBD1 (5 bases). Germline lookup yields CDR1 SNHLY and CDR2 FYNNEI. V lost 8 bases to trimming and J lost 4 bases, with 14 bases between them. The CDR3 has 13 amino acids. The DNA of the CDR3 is TGTGCCAGCGGAACCATGGGGCTCTATGGCTACACCTTC. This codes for CASGTMGLYGYTF. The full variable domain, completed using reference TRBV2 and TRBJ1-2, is EPEVTQTPSHQVTQMGQEVILRCVPISNHLYFYWYRQILGQKVEFLVSFYNNEISEKSEIFDDQFSVERPDGSNFTLKIRSTKLEDSAMYFCASGTMGLYGYTFGSGTRLTVV.